This T cell receptor (beta chain) was documented in a study of type 1 regulatory T cells. Study-level background: This in vitro CD4 product, T-allo10, is enriched for Tr1 cells and alloantigen-specific. General observations from the study: Tr1 cells had a more restricted TCR repertoire than non-Tr1 cells.

TCRdb independently ran MiXCR on the reads; one entry per CDR3 protein. Among about 60,000 distinct CDR3 sequences, less than 65% were seen once, and the ten largest hold 1.5% to 2%. The CDR3 has 17 amino acids. Deletions cut 3 bases from V and 8 bases from J, with 23 bases between. With respect to this clonotype: Its target is unknown.

The TCR originated in a human donor in good health. The J gene is TRBJ2-1, the V gene TRBV12-3 or TRBV12-4; D possibly corresponds to TRBD1 (6 bases). Sequenced material: cultured non-Tr1 T cells, either the whole culture or a sorted T cell fraction (not recorded which). This CDR3 reads CASSFGSPAQGSHEQFF. The CDR3 DNA reads as TGTGCCAGCAGTTTTGGGTCTCCAGCACAGGGTTCGCATGAGCAGTTCTTC.